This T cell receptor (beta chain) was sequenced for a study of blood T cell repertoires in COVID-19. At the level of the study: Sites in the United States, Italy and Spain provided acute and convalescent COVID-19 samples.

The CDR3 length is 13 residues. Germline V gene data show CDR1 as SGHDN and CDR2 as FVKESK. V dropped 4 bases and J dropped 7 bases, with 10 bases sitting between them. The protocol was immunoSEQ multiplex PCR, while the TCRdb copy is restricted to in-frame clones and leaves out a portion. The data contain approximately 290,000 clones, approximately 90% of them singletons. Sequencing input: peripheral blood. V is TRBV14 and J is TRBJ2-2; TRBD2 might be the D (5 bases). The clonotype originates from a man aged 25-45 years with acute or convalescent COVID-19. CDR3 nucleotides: TGTGCCAGCAGCCCTCGGACTTTCGGGGAGCTGTTTTTT. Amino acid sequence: CASSPRTFGELFF.